Here is one T cell receptor beta chain with its context. It lacks a known antigen. Per-nucleotide qualities are absent, and no much larger clonotype sits a single base away. Eight or nine healthy control donors were used as the comparison group for repertoire analyses. Before genomic DNA extraction, CD8+ T cells lacking CD4 were purified from blood. The sample comes from a study of regulatory and conventional T cells in RAG deficiency (TCRdb year 2017). Describing the broader study: High-throughput TCR beta sequencing was used to compare the repertoire diversity and composition of Treg, conventional CD4+ and CD8+ T cells between RAG-deficient patients and healthy controls.

Library preparation used the immunoSEQ multiplex PCR assay. Rearranged TCR beta chain products were amplified from genomic DNA of sorted T-cell subsets and sequenced. From the authors' description of their analysis: Shannon entropy and Simpson indices were used to quantify the repertoire diversity of productive TCR beta rearrangements. To assess clonal expansion, the frequencies of the 100 most abundant productive TCR beta clonotypes were added up as a share of total reads. The TRB repertoires were evaluated with a self-reactivity index based on amino acid usage at CDR3beta positions 6 and 7. Two-way ANOVA was used for repertoire analyses, while Student t or Mann-Whitney tests were used for flow cytometric analyses. TCRdb took this table from immuneACCESS and kept in-frame rearrangements with V and J called. Such tables lack part of the clones; where checked against another copy, unresolved V genes explain under half of the gap, and the rest is unexplained. Clone size and the V and J calls come from that table; the DNA yielded D and trimming. The sample profile shows around 33,000 clones; approximately 90% of them were found once. The ten largest clonotypes hold under 5.5% of the sample.

Points the paper makes about the study in general: Compared with controls, Omenn syndrome and CID/AS patients had 95 to 100-fold fewer unique TCR beta sequences in Treg cells, but only about 9.5-fold fewer in the other subsets. Some T-cell subset analyses were not done for some subjects. RAG-deficient patients showed markedly lower Shannon entropy and higher Simpson indices than control T-cell subpopulations. All patient T-cell subsets had shorter CDR3 lengths; Omenn syndrome patients showed >85% Treg-Tconv repertoire overlap at nucleotide and amino acid level. The CD25-high CD127-low cells sorted from Omenn syndrome patients may be peripherally activated cells rather than true Treg cells.

The sample was also reused in another study, on regulatory T cells. According to the second study: For the multiplex PCR, 52 forward TRBV primers and 13 reverse TRBJ primers were used, and amplification bias was corrected with both assay-based and computational methods. Restricted unique TRB V-J pairs and skewed V and J gene usage were observed in patient repertoires, most markedly in regulatory T cells. The study compared T-cell receptor beta repertoires of sorted regulatory, conventional CD4+ and CD8+ T cells between CD3G-deficient patients and healthy controls. Peripheral blood mononuclear cells were isolated by Ficoll density separation. CD3+ CD8+ CD4- T cells were isolated using a FACSAria cell sorter. Within the immunoSEQ assay, multiplex PCR amplified rearranged TRB loci from genomic DNA. Sequencing of the TRB amplicons was done on an Illumina HiSeq platform. Custom algorithms error-filtered the raw sequences and aligned them to reference gene sequences, after which the immunoSEQ online tools were used for analysis. Frequencies of productive and nonproductive TRB rearrangements were evaluated among both unique and total sequences. Prism software was used to run t tests, Mann-Whitney tests or two-way ANOVA for comparisons between groups.

Material: CD8+ T cells sorted from blood. The source is a human donor in good health.

This receptor has the CDR3 CASSQEGHRGYDEQYF. The DNA is TGTGCCAGCAGCCAAGAAGGGCACAGGGGATACGACGAGCAGTACTTC. The V and J genes are TRBV4-2 and TRBJ2-5, and 7 junctional nucleotides match TRBD1. Near its end, the DNA agrees better with TRBJ2-7, so the J call may be wrong. The CDR3, cysteine through phenylalanine, is 16 amino acids long. The only DNA kept is the CDR3, 48 bases in frame from the first base. CDR1 and CDR2, looked up from the germline V gene, are LGHNA and YNFKEQ.